This T cell receptor (beta chain) came from a study of T cells after yellow fever vaccination. There are a few counts of this clonotype. Losses at the gene ends were 0 bases for V and 5 bases for J; bases not matched to a gene: 9. CDR3 size: 16 residues. Germline CDR1 ENHRY, CDR2 SYGVKD. TCRdb passed the 5' RACE reads through MiXCR, listing each CDR3 protein once. This sample carries 300,000 to 400,000 distinct CDR3 sequences, approximately 8% of them seen once, and the ten largest clones take approximately 18%. The clonotype originates from a young man who received the YFV17D yellow fever vaccine. The sequenced sample was PBMCs, obtained roughly 46 days after the first yellow fever vaccination. The chain has TRBV10-3 and TRBJ2-5; TRBD1 matches 7 bases. CDR3 in DNA: TGTGCCATCAGTGAGTCGACAGGGCAGGGTTGGGAGACCCAGTACTTC. Its translation is CAISESTGQGWETQYF.